This TCR beta chain was recovered during a study of metastatic and nonmetastatic thyroid tumors. On the study more broadly: Blood and tumor or nodule tissue repertoires from malignant and benign thyroid patients were compared.

Source study methods: Researchers built a distant-metastasis classifier for papillary thyroid cancer that drew on CDR3 differences across clinicopathological groups. TCRdb reprocessed the PCR reads using MiXCR. These V and J calls are TCRdb output, not the study's own analysis. There are 22,000 or so clones in the sample; over 9.5% occur only once, and 25% to 35% lies in the top ten. Each patient went into thyroid surgery without having received any treatment. The length of the CDR3 is 15 residues. V was cut by 0 bases and J by 8 bases, with 16 bases left in between. Germline V gene lookup returns CDR1 LNHNV and CDR2 YYDKDF (reference sequence). General study results and limits: It was reported that TCR beta diversity was significantly higher in malignant thyroid tumors than benign nodules, in blood and tumor.

In this sample, this clone turned up many times. No antigen is known for it. The sequenced sample was blood. The V call is TRBV15, the J call TRBJ1-2; a weak D match, TRBD1 (6 bases). This clonotype originated in a female donor with papillary thyroid cancer or a benign thyroid nodule (not recorded which). Some clones in this sample may be carry-over from other donors' samples. CDR3 DNA sequence: TGTGCCACCAGCAGAGACGGTGGGGGGCTCTGGGGCTACACCTTC. It is translated as CATSRDGGGLWGYTF.